This T cell receptor beta chain is from a study of memory CD4+ T cells and cytomegalovirus serostatus. Study as a whole: Donors were healthy Belgian adults, 9 or 10 CMV seropositive and some 24 seronegative. Study-wide points: Suggested: most of the CMV-linked TCR signature lies in CD4+ memory cells.

The sort gate was single viable CD3+CD4+CD8-CD45RO+ cells for memory CD4+ T cells. Donors' CMV status reflects serum IgG against pp150, pp28, p38, p52. This CDR3 is built from 17 residues. Germline V gene data show CDR1 as SNHLY and CDR2 as FYNNEI. Between the trimmed V and J ends, which lost 5 bases and 2 bases, there was a span of 19 bases. The assay was immunoSEQ multiplex PCR, and TCRdb's table has in-frame clones only and misses some. This sample has some 47,000 clones, with roughly 78% found just once. This clone appeared a single time. Its antigen remains unknown. This chain links TRBV2 with TRBJ1-5; D is possibly TRBD1 (5 bases). Sequencing input: memory CD4+ T cells from blood. This clonotype was obtained from an adult in good health and CMV-seronegative. The CDR3 nucleotides are TGTGCCAGCAGTCACGAAATCCGGGACTTACGCAATCAGCCCCAGCATTTT. Translating it yields CASSHEIRDLRNQPQHF.